This TCR beta chain is from a study of beta chain features in type 1 diabetes. Study-level results: There was a moderate but significant shortening of TCRB CDR3s in all four CD4+ subsets of Type 1 diabetes patients. There were fewer insertions and more deletions at the VDJ junctions of type 1 diabetes patients. Cells carrying high TCR expression could end up over-represented when cDNA is sequenced. PCR might pick shorter templates more often, in the same way for patients and controls.

Germline CDR1 and CDR2: KGHSH and LQKENI. The J segment lost 10 bases and the V segment lost 3 bases, leaving 9 bases of the junction unmatched. This CDR3 comprises 15 residues. As to this clone: What it binds is not known.

Via the markers CD45RO/CCR7/CD25/CD127/CD95/CD27, stem cell-like memory, regulatory, central memory and naive CD4+ cells were sorted. What was sequenced were expressed TCRB transcripts, since all of the isolated RNA had been reverse transcribed. Profiled with immunoSEQ multiplex PCR; TCRdb holds only in-frame clones, not every one. The sample holds a few hundred thousand clones, around 12% seen once. The origin of this receptor is a young woman with type 1 diabetes. This chain uses TRBV18 with TRBJ1-4; 9 bases fit TRBD1. The sequenced sample was naive CD4+ T cells from blood. The CDR3 loop reads CASSPLGQGEGKLFF. The CDR3 nucleotides are TGTGCCAGCTCACCCCTGGGACAGGGTGAGGGAAAACTGTTTTTT.